This TCR beta chain was sequenced during a study of T-cell memory formation after mild COVID-19. TCRdb used MiXCR to reprocess the 5' RACE reads, holding one entry per CDR3 protein. The repertoire consists of about 190,000 distinct CDR3 sequences, with 10% occurring once and the leading ten covering 3% to 3.5%. Germline-derived CDR1 and CDR2 are MNHEY and SMNVEV (reference sequence). Trimming shortened V by 5 bases and J by 5 bases, and 13 bases separated the two germline ends. CDR3 length: 14 amino acids. The sequence was obtained from a man younger than 35 who had mild COVID-19 (a few samples of this study predate the infection). Cell type and time point are not known. V gene TRBV27 combines with J gene TRBJ2-4; D may correspond to TRBD1 or TRBD2 (5 bases each). Material for sequencing was PBMCs or a T cell subset sorted from them (not recorded which). Here the CDR3 DNA reads TGTGCCAGCAGTCGCAAAGGGACGGAAAACATTCAGTACTTC. Translated, it gives CASSRKGTENIQYF.